These 3 T cell receptor beta chains came from one sample sequenced in a study of cytomegalovirus exposure and HLA in healthy donors (dated by TCRdb to 2016 to 2017). Library generation was performed with the immunoSEQ multiplex PCR assay. For the multiplex PCR, a mixture combining 60 forward primers for TCR Vbeta segments and 13 reverse primers for TCR Jbeta segments was used. TCRdb limited this immuneACCESS table to in-frame rearrangements with V and J called. A share of clones is missing; checked studies link under half to unresolved V genes, and the rest is unexplained. This sample lists 160,000 or so clones; approximately 80% were detected once. The ten largest clones take up approximately 3.7% of the sample. The sequenced sample consisted of PBMCs. Source of these receptors: a young man in good health and CMV-seropositive.

The V and J genes are TRBV4-3 and TRBJ2-7; perhaps TRBD1 as D (6 bases). The V end was cut by 2 bases, the J end by 3 bases, with 14 bases between. The CDR3 covers 15 residues. Per the germline V gene, CDR1 is LGHNA and CDR2 is YSLEER. The CDR3, as DNA: TGCGCCAGCAGCCAACACACCGGGACATTCTACGAGCAGTACTTC. Translating it yields CASSQHTGTFYEQYF.

The rearrangement joins TRBV7-2 to TRBJ2-1, with TRBD1 matching 9 bases. Trimming removed 5 bases from V and 9 bases from J; junction bases left unmatched: 14. In germline, CDR1 is SGHTA, CDR2 FQGNSA. The CDR3 consists of 16 residues. CDR3 coding DNA: TGTGCCAGCAGCCCCGAGGCCACAGGGGGCGGGGGTGAGCAGTTCTTC. Protein sequence: CASSPEATGGGGEQFF. Supplemented by reference TRBV7-2 and TRBJ2-1, the full variable domain reads GAGVSQSPSNKVTEKGKDVELRCDPISGHTALYWYRQSLGQGLEFLIYFQGNSAPDKSGLPSDRFSAERTGGSVSTLTIQRTQQEDSAVYLCASSPEATGGGGEQFFGPGTRLTVL.

This rearrangement joins TRBV5-4 to TRBJ2-2; maybe TRBD2 (6 bases). The V end lost 2 bases, the J end lost 7 bases, and 12 bases lay between the germline ends. Germline lookup yields CDR1 SGHNT and CDR2 YYREEE (reference sequence). This CDR3 is built from 14 residues. The CDR3 sequence: CASSFGRDYGELFF. CDR3 coding DNA: TGTGCCAGCAGCTTTGGGCGGGATTACGGGGAGCTGTTTTTT.